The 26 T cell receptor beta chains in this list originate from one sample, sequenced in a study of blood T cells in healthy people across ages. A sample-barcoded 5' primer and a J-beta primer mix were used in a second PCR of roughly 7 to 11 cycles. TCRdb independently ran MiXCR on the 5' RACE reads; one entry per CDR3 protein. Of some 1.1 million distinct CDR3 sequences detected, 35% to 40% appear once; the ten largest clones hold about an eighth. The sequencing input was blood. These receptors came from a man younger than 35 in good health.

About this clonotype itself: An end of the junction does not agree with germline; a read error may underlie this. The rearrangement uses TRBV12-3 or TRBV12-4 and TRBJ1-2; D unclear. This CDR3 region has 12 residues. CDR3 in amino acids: CASSRRLYGYNF. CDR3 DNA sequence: TGTGCCAGCAGTCGTCGCCTCTATGGCTACAACTTC.

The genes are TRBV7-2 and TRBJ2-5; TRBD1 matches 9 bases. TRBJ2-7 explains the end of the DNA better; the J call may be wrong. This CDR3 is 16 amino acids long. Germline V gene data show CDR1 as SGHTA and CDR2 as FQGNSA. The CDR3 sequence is CASSSQLLGQGFEQYF. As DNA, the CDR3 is TGTGCCAGCAGCTCCCAACTTTTGGGACAGGGCTTCGAGCAGTACTTC.

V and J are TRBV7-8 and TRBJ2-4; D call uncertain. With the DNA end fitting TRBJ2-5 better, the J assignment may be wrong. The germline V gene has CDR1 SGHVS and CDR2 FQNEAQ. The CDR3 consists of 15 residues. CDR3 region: CASSPMAQSQETQYF. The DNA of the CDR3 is TGTGCCAGCAGCCCAATGGCGCAGTCACAAGAGACCCAGTACTTC.

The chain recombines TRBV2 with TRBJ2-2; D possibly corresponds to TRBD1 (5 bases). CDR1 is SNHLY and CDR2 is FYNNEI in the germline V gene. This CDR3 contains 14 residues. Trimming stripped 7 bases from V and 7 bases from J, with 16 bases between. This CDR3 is CASNGQGPDGELFF. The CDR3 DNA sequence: TGTGCCAGCAACGGCCAGGGTCCCGACGGGGAGCTGTTTTTT.

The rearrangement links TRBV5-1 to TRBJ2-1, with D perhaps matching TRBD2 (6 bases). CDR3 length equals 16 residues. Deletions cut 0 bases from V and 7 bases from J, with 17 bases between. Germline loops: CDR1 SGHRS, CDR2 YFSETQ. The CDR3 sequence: CASSLGRDRLLNEQFF. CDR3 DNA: TGCGCCAGCAGCTTGGGGCGGGACCGTCTTCTGAATGAGCAGTTCTTC.

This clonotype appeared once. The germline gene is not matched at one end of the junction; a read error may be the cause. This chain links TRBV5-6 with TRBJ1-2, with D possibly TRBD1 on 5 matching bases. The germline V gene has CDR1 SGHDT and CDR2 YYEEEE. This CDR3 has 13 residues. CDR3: CASSLAQEHGYTF. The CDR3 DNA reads TGTGCCAGCAGTTTGGCACAGGAGCATGGCTACACCTTC.

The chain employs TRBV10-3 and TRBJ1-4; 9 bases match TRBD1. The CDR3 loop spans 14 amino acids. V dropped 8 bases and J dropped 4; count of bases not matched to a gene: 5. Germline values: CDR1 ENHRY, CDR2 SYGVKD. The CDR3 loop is CAIGGTGSNEKLFF. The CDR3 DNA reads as TGTGCCATCGGGGGGACAGGGAGTAATGAAAAACTGTTTTTT.

The CDR3 DNA is TGTGCCAGCAGCCCTGTAGGACAGGGGGCGCTGGATGAGCAGTTCTTC. Protein product: CASSPVGQGALDEQFF. The chain carries TRBV4-2 and TRBJ2-1; 11 positions agree with TRBD1. Germline assignment: CDR1 LGHNA and CDR2 YNFKEQ. J was trimmed by 8 bases and V by 4 bases; bases with no gene match: 10. The CDR3 has 16 amino acids.

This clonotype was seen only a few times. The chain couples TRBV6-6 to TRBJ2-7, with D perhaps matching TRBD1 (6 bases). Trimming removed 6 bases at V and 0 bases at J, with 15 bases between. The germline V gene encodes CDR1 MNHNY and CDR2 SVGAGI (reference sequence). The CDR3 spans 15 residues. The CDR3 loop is CASSPITGSSYEQYF. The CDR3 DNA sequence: TGTGCCAGCAGCCCCATCACAGGGAGCTCCTACGAGCAGTACTTC.

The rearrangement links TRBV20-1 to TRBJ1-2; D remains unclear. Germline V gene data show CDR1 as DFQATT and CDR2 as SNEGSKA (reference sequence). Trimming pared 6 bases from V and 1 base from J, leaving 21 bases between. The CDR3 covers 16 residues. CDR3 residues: CSAPWAGNRGNYGYTF. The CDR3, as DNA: TGCAGTGCCCCCTGGGCGGGGAATCGGGGTAACTATGGCTACACCTTC.

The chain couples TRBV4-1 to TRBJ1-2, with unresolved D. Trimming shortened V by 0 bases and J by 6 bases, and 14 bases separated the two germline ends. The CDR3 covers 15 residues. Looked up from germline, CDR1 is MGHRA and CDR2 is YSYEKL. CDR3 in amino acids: CASSQDLEGMDGYTF. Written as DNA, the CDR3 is TGCGCCAGCAGCCAAGATCTGGAGGGTATGGATGGCTACACCTTC.

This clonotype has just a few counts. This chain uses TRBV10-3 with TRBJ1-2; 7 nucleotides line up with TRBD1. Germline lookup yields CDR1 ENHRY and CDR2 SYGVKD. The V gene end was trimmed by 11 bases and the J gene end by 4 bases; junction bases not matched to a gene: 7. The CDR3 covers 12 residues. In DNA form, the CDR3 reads TGTGCCGGAAGGGACAGCTTCTATGGCTACACCTTC. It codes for CAGRDSFYGYTF.

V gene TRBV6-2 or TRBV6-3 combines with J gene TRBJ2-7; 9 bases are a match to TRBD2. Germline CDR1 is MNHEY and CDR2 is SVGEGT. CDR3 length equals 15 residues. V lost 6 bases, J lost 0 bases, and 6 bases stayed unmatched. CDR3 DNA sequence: TGTGCCAGCAGGACTAGCGGTGTGGGCTCCTACGAGCAGTACTTC. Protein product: CASRTSGVGSYEQYF.

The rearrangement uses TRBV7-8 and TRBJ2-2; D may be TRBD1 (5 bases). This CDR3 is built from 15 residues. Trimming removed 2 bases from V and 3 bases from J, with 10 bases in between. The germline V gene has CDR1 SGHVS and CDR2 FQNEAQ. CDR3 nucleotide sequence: TGTGCCAGCAGCTTAAGGCCAGGGTACACCGGGGAGCTGTTTTTT. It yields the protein CASSLRPGYTGELFF.

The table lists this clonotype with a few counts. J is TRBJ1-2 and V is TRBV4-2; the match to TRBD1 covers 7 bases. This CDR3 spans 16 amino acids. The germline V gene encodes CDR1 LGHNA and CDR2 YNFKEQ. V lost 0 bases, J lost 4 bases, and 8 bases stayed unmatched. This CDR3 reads CASSQELGQSVYGYTF. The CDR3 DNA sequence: TGTGCCAGCAGCCAAGAATTGGGACAGTCAGTCTATGGCTACACCTTC.

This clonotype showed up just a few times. Here the CDR3 reads CATMGLAGGNPNISSTDTQYF. The DNA for the CDR3 is TGTGCCACCATGGGACTAGCGGGGGGCAACCCCAACATTTCTAGCACAGATACGCAGTATTTT. The chain employs TRBV10-3 and TRBJ2-3; 15 nucleotides align to TRBD2. The germline V gene encodes CDR1 ENHRY and CDR2 SYGVKD. The CDR3 runs 21 residues. J lost 0 bases, V lost 10 bases, and 20 bases had no gene match.

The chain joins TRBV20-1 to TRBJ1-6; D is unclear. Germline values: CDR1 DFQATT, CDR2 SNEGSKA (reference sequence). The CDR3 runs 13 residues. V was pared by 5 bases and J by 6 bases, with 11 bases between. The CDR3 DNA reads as TGCAGTGCTTCATGGGGATTTAATTCACCCCTCCACTTT. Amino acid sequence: CSASWGFNSPLHF.

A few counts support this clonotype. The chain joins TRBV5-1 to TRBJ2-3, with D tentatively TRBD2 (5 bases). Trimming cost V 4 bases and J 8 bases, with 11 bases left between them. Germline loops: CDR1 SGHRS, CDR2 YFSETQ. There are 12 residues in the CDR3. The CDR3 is CASSLLEGTQYF. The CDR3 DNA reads TGCGCCAGCAGCCTATTAGAGGGTACGCAGTATTTT.

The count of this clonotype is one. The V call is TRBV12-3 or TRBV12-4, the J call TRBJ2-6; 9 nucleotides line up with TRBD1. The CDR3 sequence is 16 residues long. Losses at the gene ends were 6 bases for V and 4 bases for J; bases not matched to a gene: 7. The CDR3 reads CASRRDRVSGANVLTF. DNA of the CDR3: TGTGCCAGCAGAAGGGACAGGGTTTCCGGGGCCAACGTCCTGACTTTC.

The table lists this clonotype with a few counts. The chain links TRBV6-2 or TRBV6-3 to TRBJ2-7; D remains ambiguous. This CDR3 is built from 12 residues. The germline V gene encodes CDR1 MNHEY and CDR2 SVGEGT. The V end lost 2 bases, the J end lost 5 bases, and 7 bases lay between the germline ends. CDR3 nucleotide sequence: TGTGCCAGCAGTTACCTGAACCACGAGCAGTACTTC. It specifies CASSYLNHEQYF.

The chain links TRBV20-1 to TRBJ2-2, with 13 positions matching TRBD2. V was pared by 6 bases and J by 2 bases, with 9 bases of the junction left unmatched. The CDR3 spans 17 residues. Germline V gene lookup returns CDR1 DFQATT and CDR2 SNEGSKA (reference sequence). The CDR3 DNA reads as TGCAGTGCAGACAGACTAGCGGGGGGCCTCAACACCGGGGAGCTGTTTTTT. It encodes CSADRLAGGLNTGELFF.

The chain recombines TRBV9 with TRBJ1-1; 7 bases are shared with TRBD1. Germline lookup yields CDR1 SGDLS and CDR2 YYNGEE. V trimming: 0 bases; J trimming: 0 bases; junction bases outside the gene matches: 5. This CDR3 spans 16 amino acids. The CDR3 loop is CASSVGDSSMNTEAFF. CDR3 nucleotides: TGTGCCAGCAGCGTAGGGGACAGCTCGATGAACACTGAAGCTTTCTTT. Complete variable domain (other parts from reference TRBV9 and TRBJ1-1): DSGVTQTPKHLITATGQRVTLRCSPRSGDLSVYWYQQSLDQGLQFLIQYYNGEERAKGNILERFSAQQFPDLHSELNLSSLELGDSALYFCASSVGDSSMNTEAFFGQGTRLTVV.

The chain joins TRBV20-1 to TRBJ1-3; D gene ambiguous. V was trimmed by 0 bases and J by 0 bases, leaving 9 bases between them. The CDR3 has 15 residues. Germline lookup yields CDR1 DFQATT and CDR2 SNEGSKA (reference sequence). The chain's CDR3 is CSARDWRDSGNTIYF. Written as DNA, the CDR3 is TGCAGTGCTAGAGATTGGAGGGACTCTGGAAACACCATATATTTT.

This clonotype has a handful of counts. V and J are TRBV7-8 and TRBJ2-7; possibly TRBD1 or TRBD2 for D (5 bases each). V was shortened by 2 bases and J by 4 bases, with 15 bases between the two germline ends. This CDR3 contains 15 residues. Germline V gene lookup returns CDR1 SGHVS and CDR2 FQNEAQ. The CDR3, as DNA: TGTGCCAGCAGCTTATGGGCCAGGGAGAAGTACGAGCAGTACTTC. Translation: CASSLWAREKYEQYF.

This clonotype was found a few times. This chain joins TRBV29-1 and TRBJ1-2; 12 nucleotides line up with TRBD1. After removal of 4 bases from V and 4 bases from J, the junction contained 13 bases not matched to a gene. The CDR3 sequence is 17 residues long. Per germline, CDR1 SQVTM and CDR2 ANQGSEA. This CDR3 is CSVASGQGAGGGYGYTF. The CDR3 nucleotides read TGCAGCGTTGCATCGGGACAGGGGGCCGGAGGTGGCTATGGCTACACCTTC. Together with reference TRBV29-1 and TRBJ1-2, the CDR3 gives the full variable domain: SAVISQKPSRDICQRGTSLTIQCQVDSQVTMMFWYRQQPGQSLTLIATANQGSEATYESGFVIDKFPISRPNLTFSTLTVSNMSPEDSSIYLCSVASGQGAGGGYGYTFGSGTRLTVV.

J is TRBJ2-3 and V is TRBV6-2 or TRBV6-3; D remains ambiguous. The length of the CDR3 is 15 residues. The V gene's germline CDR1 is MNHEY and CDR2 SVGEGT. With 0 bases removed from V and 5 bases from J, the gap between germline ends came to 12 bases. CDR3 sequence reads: CASSYSVATGDTQYF. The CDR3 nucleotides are TGTGCCAGCAGTTACTCGGTTGCAACGGGAGATACGCAGTATTTT.